Here is one TCR beta chain with its context. As yet, its antigen is unknown. Relative to the germline gene, one junction end is altered; a read error may explain this. This record comes from a study of blood T cells in healthy people across ages. Study findings and constraints: More naive CD4+ cells and higher diversity marked long-lived donors relative to aged donors.

The authors ran a second PCR of about 6 to 11 cycles using a sample-barcoded 5' primer and a J-beta primer mix. A template-switch adaptor that had 12 random nucleotides put a tag on each cDNA molecule. Each single sample gave us at least 2.5 million CDR3-containing paired-end reads. TCRdb analysed the 5' RACE reads with MiXCR anew, one entry per CDR3 protein. The repertoire holds about 730,000 distinct CDR3 sequences, with about 40% as singletons. Total RNA, at least 6 micrograms per sample, was extracted from PBMCs. This CDR3 has 12 amino acids. From germline, CDR1 is KGHDR and CDR2 SFDVKD. The chain couples TRBV24-1 to TRBJ1-1; D is undetermined. The receptor's source is an older woman in good health. The sample comprised blood. The CDR3 loop reads CATSPGNAEAFF. CDR3 DNA: TGTGCCACCAGCCCCGGGAACGCTGAAGCTTTCTTT.